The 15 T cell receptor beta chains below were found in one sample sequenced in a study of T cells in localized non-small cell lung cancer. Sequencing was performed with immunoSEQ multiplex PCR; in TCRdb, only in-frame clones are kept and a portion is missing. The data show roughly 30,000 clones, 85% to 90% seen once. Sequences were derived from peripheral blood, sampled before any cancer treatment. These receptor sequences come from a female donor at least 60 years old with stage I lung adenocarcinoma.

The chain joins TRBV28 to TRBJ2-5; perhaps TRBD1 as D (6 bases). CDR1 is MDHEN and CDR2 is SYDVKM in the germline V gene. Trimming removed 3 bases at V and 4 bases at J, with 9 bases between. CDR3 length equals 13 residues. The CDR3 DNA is TGTGCCAGCAGTTTGTCAGGGGTAGAGACCCAGTACTTC. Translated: CASSLSGVETQYF.

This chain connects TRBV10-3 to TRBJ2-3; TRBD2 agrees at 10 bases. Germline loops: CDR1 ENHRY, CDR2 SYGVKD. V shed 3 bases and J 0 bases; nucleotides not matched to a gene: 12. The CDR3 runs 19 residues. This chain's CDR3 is CAISDQTRGLATSTDTQYF. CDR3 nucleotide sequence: TGTGCCATCAGTGACCAAACCCGGGGACTAGCGACGAGCACAGATACGCAGTATTTT.

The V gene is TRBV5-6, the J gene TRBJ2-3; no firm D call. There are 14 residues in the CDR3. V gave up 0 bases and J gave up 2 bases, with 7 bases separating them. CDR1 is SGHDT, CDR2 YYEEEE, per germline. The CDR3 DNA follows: TGTGCCAGCAGCTTGGGTGGATTCACAGATACGCAGTATTTT. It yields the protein CASSLGGFTDTQYF.

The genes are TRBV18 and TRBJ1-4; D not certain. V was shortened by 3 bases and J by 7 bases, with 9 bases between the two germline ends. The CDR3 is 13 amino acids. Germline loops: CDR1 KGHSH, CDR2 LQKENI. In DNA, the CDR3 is TGTGCCAGCTCACCCGGAGCGGGTGAAAAACTGTTTTTT. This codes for CASSPGAGEKLFF.

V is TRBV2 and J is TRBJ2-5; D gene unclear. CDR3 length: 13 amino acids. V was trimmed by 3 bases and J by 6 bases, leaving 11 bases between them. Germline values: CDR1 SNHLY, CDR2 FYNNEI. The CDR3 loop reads CASSDRRIQTQYF. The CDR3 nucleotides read TGTGCCAGCAGTGATAGGAGAATCCAGACCCAGTACTTC.

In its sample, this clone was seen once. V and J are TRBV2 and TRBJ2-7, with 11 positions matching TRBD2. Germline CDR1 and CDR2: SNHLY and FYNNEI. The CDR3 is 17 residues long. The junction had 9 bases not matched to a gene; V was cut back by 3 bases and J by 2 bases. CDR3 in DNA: TGTGCCAGCAGTGAGGGACTAGCGGCCCGGAGAGCCTACGAGCAGTACTTC. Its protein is CASSEGLAARRAYEQYF.

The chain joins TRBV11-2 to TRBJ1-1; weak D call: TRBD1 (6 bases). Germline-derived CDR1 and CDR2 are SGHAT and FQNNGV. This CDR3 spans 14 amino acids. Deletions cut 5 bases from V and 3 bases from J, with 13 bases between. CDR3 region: CASSLNRVDTEAFF. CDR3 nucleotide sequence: TGTGCCAGCAGCCTCAACAGGGTCGACACTGAAGCTTTCTTT.

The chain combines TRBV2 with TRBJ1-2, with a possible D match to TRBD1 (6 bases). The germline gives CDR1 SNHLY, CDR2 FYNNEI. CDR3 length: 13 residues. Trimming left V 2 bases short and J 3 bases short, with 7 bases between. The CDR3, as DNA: TGTGCCAGCAGTGAAAACAGGGACTATGGCTACACCTTC. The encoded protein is CASSENRDYGYTF.

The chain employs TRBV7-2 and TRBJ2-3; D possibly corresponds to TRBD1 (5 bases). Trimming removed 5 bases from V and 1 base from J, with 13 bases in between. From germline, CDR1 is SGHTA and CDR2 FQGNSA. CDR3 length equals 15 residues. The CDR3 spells CASSPYWGRTDTQYF. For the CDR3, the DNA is TGTGCCAGCAGCCCCTACTGGGGCCGCACAGATACGCAGTATTTT.

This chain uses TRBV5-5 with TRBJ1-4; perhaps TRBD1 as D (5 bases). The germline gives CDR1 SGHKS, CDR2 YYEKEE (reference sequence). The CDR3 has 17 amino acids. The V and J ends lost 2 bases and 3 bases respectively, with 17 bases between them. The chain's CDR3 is CASSLTGTLVPNEKLFF. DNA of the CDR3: TGTGCCAGCAGCTTAACGGGGACCCTTGTCCCTAATGAAAAACTGTTTTTT.

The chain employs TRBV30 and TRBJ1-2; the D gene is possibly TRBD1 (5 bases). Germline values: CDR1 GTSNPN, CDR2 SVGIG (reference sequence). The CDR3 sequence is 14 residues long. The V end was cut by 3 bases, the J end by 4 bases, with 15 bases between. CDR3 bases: TGTGCCTGGAGAATGGGAGGGGAGGCCTATGGCTACACCTTC. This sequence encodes CAWRMGGEAYGYTF.

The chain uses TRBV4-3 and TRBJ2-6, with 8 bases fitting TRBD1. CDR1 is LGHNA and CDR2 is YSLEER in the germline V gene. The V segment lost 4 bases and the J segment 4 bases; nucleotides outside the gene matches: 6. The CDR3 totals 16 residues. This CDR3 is CASSRDRGTGANVLTF. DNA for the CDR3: TGCGCCAGCAGCCGCGACAGGGGAACCGGGGCCAACGTCCTGACTTTC.

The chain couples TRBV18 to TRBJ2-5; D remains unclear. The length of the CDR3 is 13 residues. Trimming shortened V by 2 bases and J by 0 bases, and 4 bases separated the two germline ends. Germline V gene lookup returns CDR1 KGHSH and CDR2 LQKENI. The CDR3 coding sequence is TGTGCCAGCTCACCAGGGCACCAAGAGACCCAGTACTTC. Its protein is CASSPGHQETQYF. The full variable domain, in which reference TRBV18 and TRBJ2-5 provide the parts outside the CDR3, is NAGVMQNPRHLVRRRGQEARLRCSPMKGHSHVYWYRQLPEEGLKFMVYLQKENIIDESGMPKERFSAEFPKEGPSILRIQQVVRGDSAAYFCASSPGHQETQYFGPGTRLLVL.

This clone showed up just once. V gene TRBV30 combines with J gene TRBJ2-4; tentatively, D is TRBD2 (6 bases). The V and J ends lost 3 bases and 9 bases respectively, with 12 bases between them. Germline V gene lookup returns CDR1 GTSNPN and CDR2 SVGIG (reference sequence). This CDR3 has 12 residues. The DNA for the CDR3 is TGTGCCTGGAGGGCGGGAAGATCCATTCAGTACTTC. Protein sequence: CAWRAGRSIQYF. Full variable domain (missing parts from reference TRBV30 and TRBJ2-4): SQTIHQWPATLVQPVGSPLSLECTVEGTSNPNLYWYRQAAGRGLQLLFYSVGIGQISSEVPQNLSASRPQDRQFILSSKKLLLSDSGFYLCAWRAGRSIQYFGAGTRLSVL.

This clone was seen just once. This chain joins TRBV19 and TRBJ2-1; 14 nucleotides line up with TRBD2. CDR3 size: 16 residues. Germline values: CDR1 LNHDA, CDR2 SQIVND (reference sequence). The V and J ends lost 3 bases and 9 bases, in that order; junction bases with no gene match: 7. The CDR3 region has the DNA TGTGCCAGTAGTATGTCGACTAGCGGGAGGGCCCCTGAGCAGTTCTTC. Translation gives CASSMSTSGRAPEQFF.